This TCR beta chain is drawn from a study of immune characterization of retroperitoneal liposarcoma. This clonotype has a count of ten or more. The trim removed 7 bases at V and 6 bases at J, leaving 4 bases unmatched. The CDR3 is 14 residues long. Germline CDR1 MNHNS, CDR2 SASEGT. TCRdb re-derived calls from the PCR reads in MiXCR, one entry per CDR3 protein. The sample consists of around 5,000 distinct CDR3 sequences, 25% to 40% of them appearing once. Sequenced input: tumor tissue. The receptor's source is a female donor with retroperitoneal liposarcoma. This chain joins TRBV6-1 and TRBJ2-1, with TRBD2 identical over 12 bases. CDR3 residues: CASKGLAGFNEQFF. CDR3 bases: TGTGCCAGCAAAGGACTAGCGGGATTCAATGAGCAGTTCTTC.